The TCR beta chain under discussion was sequenced for a study of T cells in Graves' hyperthyroidism and ophthalmopathy. Study-wide points: The model anticipated ophthalmopathy a median around six months pre-onset. Blood samples included most of the expanded thyroid clonotypes exceeding 0.001.

On this clonotype: Antigen specificity is unknown.

Germline V CDR1 and CDR2: SGDLS, YYNGEE. The CDR3 has 16 amino acids. After removal of 0 bases from V and 4 bases from J, the junction contained 3 bases not matched to a gene. Exclusion of patients followed from uncontrolled infection, other autoimmune disease, pregnancy or lactation. PBMCs were obtained from about 10 ml fresh peripheral blood. What was amplified from RNA transcripts were TCR beta CDR3 regions. Primed by the HTBI set, a first-round RT-PCR was run on the TCR CDR3. TCRdb redid the calling of the multiplex PCR reads with MiXCR, one entry per CDR3 protein. Counted here are some 760,000 distinct CDR3 sequences, about 15% occurring once; the ten biggest clones make up roughly 10%.

This chain connects TRBV9 to TRBJ2-1, with TRBD2 matching over 11 bases. Sequencing was done on a sample of blood. This TCR was sampled from a young woman with Graves' hyperthyroidism. This CDR3 reads CASSVGGTSGYNEQFF. CDR3 in DNA: TGTGCCAGCAGCGTAGGCGGGACTAGCGGTTACAATGAGCAGTTCTTC.